Included here is one TCR beta chain sequence, with context. The germline CDR1 and CDR2 sequences are SGHRS and YFSETQ. This CDR3 is built from 17 residues. The junction had 11 bases not matched to a gene; V was cut back by 4 bases and J by 0 bases. The record originates from a study of blood T cell repertoires in COVID-19. For the study at large: PBMCs, B-cell-depleted T cells, or T cells provided the cDNA or gDNA that made up the material.

The study drew participants aged about 18 to 95 years from 24 US areas. Participants were placed into cohorts based on the clinical history they reported. Profiled with immunoSEQ multiplex PCR; TCRdb holds only in-frame clones, not every one. The table includes roughly 250,000 clones, more than 75% detected once. Sequencing input: PBMCs or T cells enriched from blood (not recorded which). The source is a woman aged 40 to 50 with acute COVID-19. The rearrangement links TRBV5-1 to TRBJ1-2; 8 nucleotides agree with TRBD1. The CDR3 nucleotides are TGCGCCAGCAGCCCAGGGCTAGGACAGGGTCCTAACTATGGCTACACCTTC. Residues: CASSPGLGQGPNYGYTF.